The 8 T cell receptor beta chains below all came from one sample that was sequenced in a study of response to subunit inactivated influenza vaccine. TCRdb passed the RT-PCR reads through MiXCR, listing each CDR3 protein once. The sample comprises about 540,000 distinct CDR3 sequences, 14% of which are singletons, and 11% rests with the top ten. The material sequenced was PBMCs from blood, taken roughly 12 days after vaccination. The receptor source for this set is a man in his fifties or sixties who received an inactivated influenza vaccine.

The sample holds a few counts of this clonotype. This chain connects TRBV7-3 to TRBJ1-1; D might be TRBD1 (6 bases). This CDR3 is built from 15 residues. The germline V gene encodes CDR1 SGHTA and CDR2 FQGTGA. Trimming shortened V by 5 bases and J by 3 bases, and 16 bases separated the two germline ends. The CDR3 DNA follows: TGTGCCAGCAGCCCGGAAAGGGGGGGATACACTGAAGCTTTCTTT. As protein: CASSPERGGYTEAFF.

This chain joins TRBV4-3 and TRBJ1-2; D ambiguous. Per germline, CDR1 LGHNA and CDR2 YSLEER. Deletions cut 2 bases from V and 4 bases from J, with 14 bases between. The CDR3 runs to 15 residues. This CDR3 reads CASSQTIMGGYGYTF. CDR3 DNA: TGCGCCAGCAGCCAAACGATTATGGGCGGCTATGGCTACACCTTC.

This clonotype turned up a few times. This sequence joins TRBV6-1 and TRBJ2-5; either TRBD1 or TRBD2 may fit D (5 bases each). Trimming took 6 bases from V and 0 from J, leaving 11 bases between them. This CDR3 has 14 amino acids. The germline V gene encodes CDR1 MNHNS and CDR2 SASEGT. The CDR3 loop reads CASSPGRYQETQYF. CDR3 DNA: TGTGCCAGCAGCCCGGGACGGTACCAAGAGACCCAGTACTTC.

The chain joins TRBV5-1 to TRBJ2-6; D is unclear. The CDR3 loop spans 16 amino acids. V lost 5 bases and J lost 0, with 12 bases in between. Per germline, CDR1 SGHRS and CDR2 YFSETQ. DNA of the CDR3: TGCGCCAGCAGGACGGACGGGCTCTCTGGGGCCAACGTCCTGACTTTC. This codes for CASRTDGLSGANVLTF.

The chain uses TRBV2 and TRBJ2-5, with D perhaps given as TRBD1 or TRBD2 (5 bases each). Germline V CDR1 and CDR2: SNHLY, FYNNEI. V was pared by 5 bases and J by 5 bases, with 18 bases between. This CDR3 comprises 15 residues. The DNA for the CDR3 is TGTGCCAGCAGTCCGGACCCTCGGGGCGGGGAGACCCAGTACTTC. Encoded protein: CASSPDPRGGETQYF.

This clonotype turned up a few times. CDR3 sequence reads: CASSPRRPNTGELFF. The DNA for the CDR3 is TGTGCCAGCAGCCCCAGGCGGCCGAACACCGGGGAGCTGTTTTTT. This rearrangement joins TRBV7-8 to TRBJ2-2, with D hard to call. The ends were cut back, 5 bases at V and 0 bases at J, with 10 bases in the middle. The CDR3 is made up of 15 amino acids. The germline V gene encodes CDR1 SGHVS and CDR2 FQNEAQ.

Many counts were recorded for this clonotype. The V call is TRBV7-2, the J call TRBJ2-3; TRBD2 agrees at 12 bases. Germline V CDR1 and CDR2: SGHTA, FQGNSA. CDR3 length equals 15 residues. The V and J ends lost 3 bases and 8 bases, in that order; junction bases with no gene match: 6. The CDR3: CASSFTSGRLRTQYF. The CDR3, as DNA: TGTGCCAGCAGCTTTACTAGCGGGAGGTTGCGTACGCAGTATTTT. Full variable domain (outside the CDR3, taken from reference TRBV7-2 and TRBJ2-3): GAGVSQSPSNKVTEKGKDVELRCDPISGHTALYWYRQSLGQGLEFLIYFQGNSAPDKSGLPSDRFSAERTGGSVSTLTIQRTQQEDSAVYLCASSFTSGRLRTQYFGPGTRLTVL.

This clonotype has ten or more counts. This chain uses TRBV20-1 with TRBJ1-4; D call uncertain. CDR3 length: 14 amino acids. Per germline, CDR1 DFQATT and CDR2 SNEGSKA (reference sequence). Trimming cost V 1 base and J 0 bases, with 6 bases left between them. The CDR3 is CSARGTATNEKLFF. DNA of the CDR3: TGCAGTGCTAGAGGAACTGCAACTAATGAAAAACTGTTTTTT.